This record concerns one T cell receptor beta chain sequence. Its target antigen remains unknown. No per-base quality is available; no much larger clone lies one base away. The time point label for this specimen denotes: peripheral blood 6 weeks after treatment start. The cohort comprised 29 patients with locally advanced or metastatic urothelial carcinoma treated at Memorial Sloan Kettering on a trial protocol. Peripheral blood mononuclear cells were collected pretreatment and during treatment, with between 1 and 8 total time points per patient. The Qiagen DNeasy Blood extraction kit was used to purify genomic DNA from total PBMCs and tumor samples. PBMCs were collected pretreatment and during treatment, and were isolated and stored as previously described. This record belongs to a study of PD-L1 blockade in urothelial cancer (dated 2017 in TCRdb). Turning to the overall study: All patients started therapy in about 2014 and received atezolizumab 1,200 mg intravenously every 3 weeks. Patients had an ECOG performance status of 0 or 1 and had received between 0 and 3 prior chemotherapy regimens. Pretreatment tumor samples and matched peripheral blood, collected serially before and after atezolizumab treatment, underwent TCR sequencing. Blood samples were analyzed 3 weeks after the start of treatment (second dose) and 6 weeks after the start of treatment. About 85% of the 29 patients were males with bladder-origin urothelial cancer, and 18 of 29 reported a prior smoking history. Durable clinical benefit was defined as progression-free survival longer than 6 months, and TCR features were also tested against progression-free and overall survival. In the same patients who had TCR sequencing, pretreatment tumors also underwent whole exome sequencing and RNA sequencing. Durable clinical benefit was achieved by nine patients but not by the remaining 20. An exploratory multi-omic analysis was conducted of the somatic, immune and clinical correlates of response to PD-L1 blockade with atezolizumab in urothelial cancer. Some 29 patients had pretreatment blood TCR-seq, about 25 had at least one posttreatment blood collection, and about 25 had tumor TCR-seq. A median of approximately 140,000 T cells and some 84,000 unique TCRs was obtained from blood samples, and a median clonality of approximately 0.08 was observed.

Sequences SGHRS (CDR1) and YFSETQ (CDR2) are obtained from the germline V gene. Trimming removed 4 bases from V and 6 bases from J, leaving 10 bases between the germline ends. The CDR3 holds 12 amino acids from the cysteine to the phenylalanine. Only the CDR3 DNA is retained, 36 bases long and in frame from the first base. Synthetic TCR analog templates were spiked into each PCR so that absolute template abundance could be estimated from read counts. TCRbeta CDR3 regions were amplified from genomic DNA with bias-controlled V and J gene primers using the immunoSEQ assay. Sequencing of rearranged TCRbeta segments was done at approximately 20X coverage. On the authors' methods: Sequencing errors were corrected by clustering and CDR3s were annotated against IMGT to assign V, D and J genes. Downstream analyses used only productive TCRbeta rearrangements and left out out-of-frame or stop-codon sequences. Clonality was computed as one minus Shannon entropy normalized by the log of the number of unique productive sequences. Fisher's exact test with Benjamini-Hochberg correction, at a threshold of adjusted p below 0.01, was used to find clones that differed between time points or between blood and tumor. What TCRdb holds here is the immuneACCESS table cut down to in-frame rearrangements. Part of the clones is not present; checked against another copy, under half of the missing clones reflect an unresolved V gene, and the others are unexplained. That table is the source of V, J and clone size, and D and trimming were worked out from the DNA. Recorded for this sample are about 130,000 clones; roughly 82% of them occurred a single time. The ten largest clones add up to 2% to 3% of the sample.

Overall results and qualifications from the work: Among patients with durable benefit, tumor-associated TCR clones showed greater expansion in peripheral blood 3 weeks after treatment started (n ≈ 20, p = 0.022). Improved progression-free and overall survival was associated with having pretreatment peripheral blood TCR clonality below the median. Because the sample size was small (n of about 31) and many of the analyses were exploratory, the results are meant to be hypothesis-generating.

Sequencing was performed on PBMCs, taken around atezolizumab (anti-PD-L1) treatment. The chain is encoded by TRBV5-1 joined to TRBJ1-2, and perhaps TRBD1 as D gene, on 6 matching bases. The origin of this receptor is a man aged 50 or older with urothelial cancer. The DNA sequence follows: TGCGCCAGCAGCACAGGGACCGATGGCTACACCTTC. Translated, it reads CASSTGTDGYTF.